This TCR beta chain was documented in a study of CD8 T cells in ankylosing spondylitis. Overall study findings and caveats: There was reportedly significant enrichment of clones that were disease-linked in matched ankylosing spondylitis synovial fluid. Peripheral blood held disease-linked clones only at relatively low frequency, and these were CD8+. Past research had described some motif variants in reactive arthritis synovial fluid and blood. Characteristic, it appeared, of ankylosing spondylitis blood was a TCR beta motif of several highly homologous variants.

V was shortened by 4 bases and J by 2 bases, with 12 bases between the two germline ends. The CDR3 totals 14 residues. CDR1 SGHTA and CDR2 FQGNSA come from the germline V gene. As the method for making TCR beta libraries, quantitative 5'-RACE with molecular barcodes was used. TCRdb fed the 5' RACE reads into MiXCR, producing one record per CDR3 protein. Of about 750,000 distinct CDR3 sequences in the sample, around 17% were seen once. About this clonotype itself: The antigen remains undetermined.

The sample was blood, either unsorted or a sorted T cell fraction (not recorded which). The chain combines TRBV7-2 with TRBJ2-7; D is undetermined. The source of this sequence is a male donor with ankylosing spondylitis. Written as DNA, the CDR3 is TGTGCCAGCAGCTCTCAGACTGCAGCCTACGAGCAGTACTTC. It yields the protein CASSSQTAAYEQYF.